The rows below give T cell receptor beta chains drawn from one sample of a study of cytomegalovirus exposure and HLA in healthy donors. Here immunoSEQ multiplex PCR was the method, and the copy in TCRdb shows in-frame clones only, minus some. The data hold around 210,000 clones, with roughly 78% observed a single time. Sequencing input: PBMCs. The receptors come from a boy between 10 and 17 years old in good health and CMV-seronegative. CDR3s include the opening cysteine and the closing phenylalanine or tryptophan. The D gene is left open where the match is weak.

D	V	J	CDR3	DNA
TRBD1	TRBV18	TRBJ2-7	CASSTATGPYEQYF	TGTGCCAGCTCAACCGCGACAGGGCCCTACGAGCAGTACTTC
-	TRBV12-5	TRBJ1-5	CASGLVVQGSTQPQHF	TGTGCTAGTGGTTTGGTAGTTCAGGGGTCGACTCAGCCCCAGCATTTT
-	TRBV6-4	TRBJ2-2	CASSSGLNTGELFF	TGTGCCAGCAGTAGTGGGCTGAACACCGGGGAGCTGTTTTTT
-	TRBV5-5	TRBJ2-1	CATKPLSGYSYNEQFF	TGTGCCACCAAGCCCCTTTCCGGTTACTCCTACAATGAGCAGTTCTTC
-	TRBV6-5	TRBJ1-6	CASAGLYNSPLHF	TGTGCCAGCGCCGGACTCTATAATTCACCCCTCCACTTT
-	TRBV5-1	TRBJ2-5	CASSLGVIDRYQETQYF	TGCGCCAGCAGCCTCGGGGTCATCGACAGGTACCAAGAGACCCAGTACTTC
TRBD1	TRBV7-7	TRBJ2-1	CASSYGQGFSSEQFF	TGTGCTAGCAGCTACGGACAGGGATTTTCAAGTGAGCAGTTCTTC
-	TRBV7-9	TRBJ2-7	CASSSYRDTNYEQYF	TGTGCCAGCAGCTCGTATCGGGACACTAACTACGAGCAGTACTTC
-	TRBV9	TRBJ1-4	CASSVTGNEKLFF	TGTGCCAGCAGCGTCACAGGGAATGAAAAACTGTTTTTT
-	TRBV6-1	TRBJ2-7	CASSEIAQGRWQYF	TGTGCCAGCAGTGAAATTGCCCAGGGAAGATGGCAGTACTTC
-	TRBV30	TRBJ2-7	CAWSGTAYEQYF	TGTGCCTGGAGTGGGACAGCCTACGAGCAGTACTTC
TRBD1	TRBV18	TRBJ2-7	CASSPPETGEPYEQYF	TGTGCCAGCTCACCACCTGAGACAGGGGAACCCTACGAGCAGTACTTC